The rows below give T cell receptor beta chains drawn from one sample of a study of blood T cell repertoires in COVID-19. Method: immunoSEQ multiplex PCR; TCRdb's copy keeps in-frame clones and lacks some. In the table there are some 150,000 clones, roughly 80% of which are singletons. The specimen was peripheral blood. The receptors here all came from a woman aged 35 to 49 with active or convalescent COVID-19. CDR3s include the opening cysteine and the closing phenylalanine or tryptophan. D genes are given only for firm matches. Size tells how often a clone was seen (once, few, many) or the class of an expanded clone, and some rows leave it out.

v_call: TRBV7-2
j_call: TRBJ1-2
clone_size: NA
d_call: TRBD1
cdr3_aa: CASSLPPGTGDGYTF
cdr3_nt: TGTGCCAGCAGCTTACCCCCCGGGACAGGGGATGGCTACACCTTC

v_call: TRBV6-5
j_call: TRBJ2-7
clone_size: once
d_call: NA
cdr3_aa: CASSYSGRIYEQYF
cdr3_nt: TGTGCCAGCAGTTATTCCGGGAGAATCTACGAGCAGTACTTC

v_call: TRBV12-3/TRBV12-4
j_call: TRBJ1-2
clone_size: NA
d_call: NA
cdr3_aa: CASRRRGSGYTF
cdr3_nt: TGTGCCAGCAGACGAAGGGGCTCTGGCTACACCTTC

v_call: TRBV5-6
j_call: TRBJ1-1
clone_size: NA
d_call: TRBD1
cdr3_aa: CASSPRRRGHTEAFF
cdr3_nt: TGTGCCAGCAGCCCCAGGCGCAGGGGGCACACTGAAGCTTTCTTT

v_call: TRBV5-1
j_call: TRBJ2-3
clone_size: NA
d_call: TRBD1
cdr3_aa: CASSWTGAQGDTQYF
cdr3_nt: TGCGCCAGCAGCTGGACAGGGGCCCAGGGAGATACGCAGTATTTT

v_call: TRBV10-3
j_call: TRBJ1-2
clone_size: NA
d_call: TRBD1
cdr3_aa: CASSPGGYGYTF
cdr3_nt: TGTGCCTCAAGTCCAGGGGGCTATGGCTACACCTTC

v_call: TRBV11-3
j_call: TRBJ1-1
clone_size: NA
d_call: NA
cdr3_aa: CASSYLINTEAFF
cdr3_nt: TGTGCCAGCAGCTACCTAATAAACACTGAAGCTTTCTTT

v_call: TRBV28
j_call: TRBJ1-5
clone_size: NA
d_call: NA
cdr3_aa: CASSPGGTQPQHF
cdr3_nt: TGTGCCAGCAGTCCGGGCGGGACTCAGCCCCAGCATTTT

v_call: TRBV28
j_call: TRBJ1-2
clone_size: NA
d_call: NA
cdr3_aa: CASTPGPYGYTF
cdr3_nt: TGTGCCAGCACCCCAGGGCCTTATGGCTACACCTTC

v_call: TRBV5-4
j_call: TRBJ1-2
clone_size: NA
d_call: NA
cdr3_aa: CASSGQGGYGYTF
cdr3_nt: TGTGCCAGCAGCGGTCAGGGAGGGTATGGCTACACCTTC

v_call: TRBV5-6
j_call: TRBJ1-2
clone_size: NA
d_call: NA
cdr3_aa: CATAPKRDYGYTF
cdr3_nt: TGTGCCACCGCTCCGAAGAGGGACTATGGCTACACCTTC

v_call: TRBV3-1/TRBV3-2
j_call: TRBJ2-7
clone_size: NA
d_call: NA
cdr3_aa: CASSQVWGDLYEQYF
cdr3_nt: TGTGCCAGCAGCCAAGTTTGGGGGGATCTTTACGAGCAGTACTTC

v_call: TRBV27
j_call: TRBJ1-6
clone_size: NA
d_call: TRBD1
cdr3_aa: CASRGTGNSPLHF
cdr3_nt: TGTGCCAGCAGGGGGACAGGTAATTCACCCCTCCACTTT

v_call: TRBV7-6
j_call: TRBJ2-7
clone_size: NA
d_call: NA
cdr3_aa: CASSLAGVGEQYF
cdr3_nt: TGTGCCAGCAGCTTGGCCGGGGTGGGCGAGCAGTACTTC

v_call: TRBV14
j_call: TRBJ1-4
clone_size: NA
d_call: TRBD1
cdr3_aa: CASSRDRRKLFF
cdr3_nt: TGTGCCAGCAGTCGGGACAGGAGAAAACTGTTTTTT

v_call: TRBV5-4
j_call: TRBJ2-7
clone_size: NA
d_call: NA
cdr3_aa: CASSPAPGDTYEQYF
cdr3_nt: TGTGCCAGCAGCCCGGCCCCCGGGGACACCTACGAGCAGTACTTC

v_call: TRBV6-5
j_call: TRBJ1-1
clone_size: NA
d_call: NA
cdr3_aa: CASSYSHSLRAEAFF
cdr3_nt: TGTGCCAGCAGTTACTCGCATAGTCTACGGGCTGAAGCTTTCTTT

v_call: TRBV5-1
j_call: TRBJ2-1
clone_size: NA
d_call: TRBD1
cdr3_aa: CASSWTGGGNEQFF
cdr3_nt: TGCGCCAGCAGCTGGACAGGGGGCGGGAATGAGCAGTTCTTC

v_call: TRBV7-2
j_call: TRBJ2-1
clone_size: NA
d_call: TRBD2
cdr3_aa: CASSPRTSGAYNEQFF
cdr3_nt: TGTGCCAGCAGCCCTCGGACTAGCGGGGCCTACAATGAGCAGTTCTTC

v_call: TRBV2
j_call: TRBJ1-1
clone_size: NA
d_call: NA
cdr3_aa: CASSSDRRRGNTEAFF
cdr3_nt: TGTGCCAGCAGTTCCGACAGGAGAAGGGGAAACACTGAAGCTTTCTTT

v_call: TRBV4-1
j_call: TRBJ1-1
clone_size: NA
d_call: NA
cdr3_aa: CASSQGGSPRNTEAFF
cdr3_nt: TGCGCCAGCAGCCAAGGCGGGTCACCGAGGAACACTGAAGCTTTCTTT

v_call: TRBV5-1
j_call: TRBJ2-7
clone_size: NA
d_call: NA
cdr3_aa: CASSLARASHEQYF
cdr3_nt: TGCGCCAGCAGCTTAGCCAGGGCGTCCCACGAGCAGTACTTC

v_call: TRBV18
j_call: TRBJ1-1
clone_size: NA
d_call: NA
cdr3_aa: CASSPPPAGLTEAFF
cdr3_nt: TGTGCCAGCTCACCACCCCCAGCAGGACTCACTGAAGCTTTCTTT

v_call: TRBV18
j_call: TRBJ1-5
clone_size: once
d_call: NA
cdr3_aa: CASSPNREGVNQPQHF
cdr3_nt: TGTGCCAGCTCACCAAACAGGGAGGGGGTCAATCAGCCCCAGCATTTT

v_call: TRBV9
j_call: TRBJ1-4
clone_size: NA
d_call: NA
cdr3_aa: CASSARGATNEKLFF
cdr3_nt: TGTGCCAGCAGCGCCAGGGGTGCAACTAATGAAAAACTGTTTTTT

v_call: TRBV9
j_call: TRBJ1-4
clone_size: NA
d_call: NA
cdr3_aa: CASSVAPTGRGEKLFF
cdr3_nt: TGTGCCAGCAGCGTAGCACCGACAGGTCGGGGTGAAAAACTGTTTTTT

v_call: TRBV6-2/TRBV6-3
j_call: TRBJ1-5
clone_size: NA
d_call: NA
cdr3_aa: CASSYEGQPQHF
cdr3_nt: TGTGCCAGCAGTTACGAGGGACAGCCCCAGCATTTT

v_call: TRBV12-5
j_call: TRBJ2-2
clone_size: NA
d_call: NA
cdr3_aa: CASGLSGATGELFF
cdr3_nt: TGTGCTAGTGGTTTGTCAGGGGCGACCGGGGAGCTGTTTTTT

v_call: TRBV5-4
j_call: TRBJ2-7
clone_size: NA
d_call: NA
cdr3_aa: CASSFGGPYEQYF
cdr3_nt: TGTGCCAGCAGCTTTGGCGGCCCCTACGAGCAGTACTTC

v_call: TRBV6-5
j_call: TRBJ2-3
clone_size: NA
d_call: NA
cdr3_aa: CASSLGADKGYF
cdr3_nt: TGTGCCAGCAGTCTGGGGGCCGACAAAGGGTATTTT

v_call: TRBV28
j_call: TRBJ2-3
clone_size: NA
d_call: NA
cdr3_aa: CASSFLKRQARLRDTQYF
cdr3_nt: TGTGCCAGCAGTTTTTTGAAGAGACAGGCACGCCTTCGGGATACGCAGTATTTT

v_call: TRBV10-2
j_call: TRBJ1-1
clone_size: NA
d_call: TRBD1
cdr3_aa: CASSHTGGKRNTEAFF
cdr3_nt: TGCGCCAGCAGTCACACAGGGGGCAAAAGAAACACTGAAGCTTTCTTT